The present T cell receptor (beta chain) was sequenced within a study of blood T cell repertoires in COVID-19. Study summary: Material from acute and convalescent COVID-19 was sourced from the United States, Italy and Spain. T cells, B-cell-depleted T cells, or PBMCs supplied cDNA or gDNA.

V was clipped by 1 base and J by 8 bases; unmatched bases: 13. Germline CDR1 is MNHNS and CDR2 is SASEGT. The CDR3 has 18 residues. TCRdb's table, derived via immunoSEQ multiplex PCR, lists solely in-frame clones and lacks some. The sample includes about 200,000 clones, about 83% of them seen just once. The chain links TRBV6-1 to TRBJ2-1; TRBD2 matches at 11 bases. This clonotype was obtained from a woman aged 45-60 years with acute or convalescent COVID-19. Sample: peripheral blood. The CDR3 loop is CASSEEMLSGRAGDEQFF. The CDR3 nucleotides read TGTGCCAGCAGTGAAGAAATGCTTAGCGGGAGGGCCGGGGATGAGCAGTTCTTC.